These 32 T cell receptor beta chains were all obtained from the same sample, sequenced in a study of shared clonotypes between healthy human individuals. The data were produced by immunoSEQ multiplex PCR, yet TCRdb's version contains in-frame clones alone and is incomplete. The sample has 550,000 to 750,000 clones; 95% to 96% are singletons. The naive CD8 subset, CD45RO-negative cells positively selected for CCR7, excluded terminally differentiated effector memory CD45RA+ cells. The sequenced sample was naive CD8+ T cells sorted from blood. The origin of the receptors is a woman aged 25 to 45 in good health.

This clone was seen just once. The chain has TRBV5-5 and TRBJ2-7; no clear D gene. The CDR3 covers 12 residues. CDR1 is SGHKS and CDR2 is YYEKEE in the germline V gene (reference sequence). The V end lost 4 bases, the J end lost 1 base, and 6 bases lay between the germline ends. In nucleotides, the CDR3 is TGTGCCAGCAGCACACGTTCCTACGAGCAGTACTTC. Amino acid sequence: CASSTRSYEQYF.

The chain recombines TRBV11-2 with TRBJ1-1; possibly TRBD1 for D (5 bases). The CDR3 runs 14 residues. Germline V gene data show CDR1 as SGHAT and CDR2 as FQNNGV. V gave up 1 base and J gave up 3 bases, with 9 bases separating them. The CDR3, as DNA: TGTGCCAGCAGCTTAGCGGGGGAGGACACTGAAGCTTTCTTT. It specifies CASSLAGEDTEAFF.

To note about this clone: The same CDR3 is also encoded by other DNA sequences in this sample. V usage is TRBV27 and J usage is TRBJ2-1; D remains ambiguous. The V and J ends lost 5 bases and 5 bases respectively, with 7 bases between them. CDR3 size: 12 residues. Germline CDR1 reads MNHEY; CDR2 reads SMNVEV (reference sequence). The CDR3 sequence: CASSLRDNEQFF. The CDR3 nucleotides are TGTGCCAGCAGTCTCCGGGACAATGAGCAGTTCTTC.

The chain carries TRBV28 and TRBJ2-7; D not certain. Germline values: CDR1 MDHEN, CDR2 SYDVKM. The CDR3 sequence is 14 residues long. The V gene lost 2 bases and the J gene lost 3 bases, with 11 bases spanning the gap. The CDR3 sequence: CASSLVALYYEQYF. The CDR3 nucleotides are TGTGCCAGCAGTTTAGTAGCTCTATACTACGAGCAGTACTTC.

CDR3 loop: CASSWGPANYGYTF. The CDR3 DNA follows: TGTGCCAGCAGTTGGGGGCCAGCTAACTATGGCTACACCTTC. The chain joins TRBV28 to TRBJ1-2; possibly TRBD1 for D (6 bases). The CDR3 sequence is 14 residues long. Trimming cost V 4 bases and J 0 bases, with 9 bases left between them. The germline V gene encodes CDR1 MDHEN and CDR2 SYDVKM.

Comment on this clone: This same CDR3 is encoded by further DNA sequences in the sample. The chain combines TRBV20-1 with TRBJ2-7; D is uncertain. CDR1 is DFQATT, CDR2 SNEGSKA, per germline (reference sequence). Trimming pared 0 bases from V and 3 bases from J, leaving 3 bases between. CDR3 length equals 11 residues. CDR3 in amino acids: CSARESYEQYF. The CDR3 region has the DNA TGCAGTGCTAGAGAGAGCTACGAGCAGTACTTC.

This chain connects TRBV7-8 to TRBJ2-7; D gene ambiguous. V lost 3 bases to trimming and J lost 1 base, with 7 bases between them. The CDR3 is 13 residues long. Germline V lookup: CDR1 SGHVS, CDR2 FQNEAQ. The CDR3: CASSFLPSYEQYF. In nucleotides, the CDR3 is TGTGCCAGCAGCTTTCTACCGTCCTACGAGCAGTACTTC.

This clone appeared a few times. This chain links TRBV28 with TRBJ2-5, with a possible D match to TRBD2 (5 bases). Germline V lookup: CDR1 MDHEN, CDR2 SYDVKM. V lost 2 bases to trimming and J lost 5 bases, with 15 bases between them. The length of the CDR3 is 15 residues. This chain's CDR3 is CASSLGERVGETQYF. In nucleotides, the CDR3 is TGTGCCAGCAGTTTAGGGGAGAGGGTAGGGGAGACCCAGTACTTC.

The CDR3 protein is CASSPELGRSNNEQFF. The CDR3 DNA follows: TGCGCCAGCAGCCCTGAGCTGGGTCGGAGCAACAATGAGCAGTTCTTC. V is TRBV4-1 and J is TRBJ2-1; D call uncertain. This CDR3 is built from 16 residues. The ends were cut back, 4 bases at V and 5 bases at J, with 18 bases in the middle. Looked up from germline, CDR1 is MGHRA and CDR2 is YSYEKL.

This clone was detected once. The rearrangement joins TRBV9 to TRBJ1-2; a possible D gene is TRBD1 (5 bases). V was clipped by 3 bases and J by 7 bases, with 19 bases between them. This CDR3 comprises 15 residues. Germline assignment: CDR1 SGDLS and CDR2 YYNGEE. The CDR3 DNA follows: TGTGCCAGCAGCGGATGGCAAGAGAAGGGGTTTGGCTACACCTTC. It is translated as CASSGWQEKGFGYTF.

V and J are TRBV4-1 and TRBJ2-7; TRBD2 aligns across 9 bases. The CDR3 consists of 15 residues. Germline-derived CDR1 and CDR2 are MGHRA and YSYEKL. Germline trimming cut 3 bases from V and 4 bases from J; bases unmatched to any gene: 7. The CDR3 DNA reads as TGCGCCAGCAGCCACCCGGGACTAGCTATTTACGAGCAGTACTTC. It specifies CASSHPGLAIYEQYF.

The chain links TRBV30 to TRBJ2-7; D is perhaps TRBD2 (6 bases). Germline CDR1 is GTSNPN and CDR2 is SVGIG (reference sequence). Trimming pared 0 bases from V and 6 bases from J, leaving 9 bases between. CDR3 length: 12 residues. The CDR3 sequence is CAWSVTEGEQYF. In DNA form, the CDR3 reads TGTGCCTGGAGTGTCACGGAGGGCGAGCAGTACTTC.

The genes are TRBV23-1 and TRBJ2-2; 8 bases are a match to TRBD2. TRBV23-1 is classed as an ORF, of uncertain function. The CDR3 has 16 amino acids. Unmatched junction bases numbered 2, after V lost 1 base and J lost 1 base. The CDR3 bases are TGCGCCAGCAGTCAATACACTAGCGGGAACACCGGGGAGCTGTTTTTT. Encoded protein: CASSQYTSGNTGELFF.

The DNA of the CDR3 is TGTGCCAGCAGTTCGGGCGGGAGTTATACAGATACGCAGTATTTT. This codes for CASSSGGSYTDTQYF. The chain combines TRBV28 with TRBJ2-3, with 7 bases lining up with TRBD2. V gave up 4 bases and J gave up 3 bases; unmatched junction bases: 7. The CDR3 length is 15 residues. Per the germline V gene, CDR1 is MDHEN and CDR2 is SYDVKM.

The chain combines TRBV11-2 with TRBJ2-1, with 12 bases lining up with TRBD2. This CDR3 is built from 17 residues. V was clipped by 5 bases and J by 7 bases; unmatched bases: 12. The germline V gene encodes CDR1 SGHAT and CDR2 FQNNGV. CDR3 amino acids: CASSPRDFTSGRNEQFF. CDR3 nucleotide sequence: TGTGCCAGCAGCCCTCGGGACTTTACTAGCGGGAGGAATGAGCAGTTCTTC.

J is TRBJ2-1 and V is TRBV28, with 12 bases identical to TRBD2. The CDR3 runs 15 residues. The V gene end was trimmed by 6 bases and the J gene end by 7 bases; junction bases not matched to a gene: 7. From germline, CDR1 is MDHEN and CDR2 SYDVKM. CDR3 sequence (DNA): TGTGCCAGCAGGCTTACTAGCGGGAGGCTAAATGAGCAGTTCTTC. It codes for CASRLTSGRLNEQFF.

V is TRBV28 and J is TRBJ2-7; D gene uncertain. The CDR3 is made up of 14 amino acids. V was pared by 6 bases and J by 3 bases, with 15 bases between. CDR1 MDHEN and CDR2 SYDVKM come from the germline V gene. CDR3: CASSLGDGYYEQYF. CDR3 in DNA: TGTGCCAGCAGCCTCGGCGACGGATACTACGAGCAGTACTTC.

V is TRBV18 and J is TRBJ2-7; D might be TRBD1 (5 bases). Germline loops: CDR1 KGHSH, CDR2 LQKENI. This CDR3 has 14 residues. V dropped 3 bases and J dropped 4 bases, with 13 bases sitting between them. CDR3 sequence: CASSPLDNLYEQYF. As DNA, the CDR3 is TGTGCCAGCTCACCGCTGGACAACCTTTACGAGCAGTACTTC.

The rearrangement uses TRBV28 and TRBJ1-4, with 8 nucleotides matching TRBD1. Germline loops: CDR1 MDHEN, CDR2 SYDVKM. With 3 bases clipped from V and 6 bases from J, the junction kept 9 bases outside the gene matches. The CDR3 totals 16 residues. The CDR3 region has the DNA TGTGCCAGCAGTTTGTTTCTACAGGGGGGTGATGAAAAACTGTTTTTT. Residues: CASSLFLQGGDEKLFF.

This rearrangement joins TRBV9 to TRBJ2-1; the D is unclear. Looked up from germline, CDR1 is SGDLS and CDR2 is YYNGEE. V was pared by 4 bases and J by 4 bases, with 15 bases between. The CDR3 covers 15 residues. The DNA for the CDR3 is TGTGCCAGCAGCACCTCGGGTCTGCAGTACAATGAGCAGTTCTTC. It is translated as CASSTSGLQYNEQFF.

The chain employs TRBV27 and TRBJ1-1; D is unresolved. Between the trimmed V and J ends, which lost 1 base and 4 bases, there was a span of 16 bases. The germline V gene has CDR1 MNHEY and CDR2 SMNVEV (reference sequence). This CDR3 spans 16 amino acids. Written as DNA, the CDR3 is TGTGCCAGCAGTTTATATACCCCCGACTTAGGCACTGAAGCTTTCTTT. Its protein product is CASSLYTPDLGTEAFF.

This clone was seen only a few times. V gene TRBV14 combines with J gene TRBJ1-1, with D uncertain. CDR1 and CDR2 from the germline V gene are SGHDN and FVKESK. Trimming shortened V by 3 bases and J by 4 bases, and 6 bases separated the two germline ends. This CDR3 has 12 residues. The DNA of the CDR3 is TGTGCCAGCAGCCACCGCGGCACTGAAGCTTTCTTT. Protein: CASSHRGTEAFF.

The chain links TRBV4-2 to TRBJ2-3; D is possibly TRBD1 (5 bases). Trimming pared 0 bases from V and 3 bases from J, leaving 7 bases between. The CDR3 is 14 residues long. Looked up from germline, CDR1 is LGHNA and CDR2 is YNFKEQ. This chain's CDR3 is CASSQEAGTDTQYF. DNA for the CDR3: TGTGCCAGCAGCCAAGAGGCAGGGACAGATACGCAGTATTTT.

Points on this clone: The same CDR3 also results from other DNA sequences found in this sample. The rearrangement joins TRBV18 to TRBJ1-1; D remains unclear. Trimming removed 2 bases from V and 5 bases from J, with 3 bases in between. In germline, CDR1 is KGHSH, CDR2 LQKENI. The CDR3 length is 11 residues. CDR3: CASSPGTEAFF. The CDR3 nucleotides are TGTGCCAGCTCACCAGGTACTGAAGCTTTCTTT.

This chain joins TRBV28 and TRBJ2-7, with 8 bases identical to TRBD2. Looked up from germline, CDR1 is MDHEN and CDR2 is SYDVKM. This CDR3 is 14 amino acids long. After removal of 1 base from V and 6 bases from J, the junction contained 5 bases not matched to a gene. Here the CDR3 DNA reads TGTGCCAGCAGTTTATATCGGGAGGGCCCCGAGCAGTACTTC. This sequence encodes CASSLYREGPEQYF. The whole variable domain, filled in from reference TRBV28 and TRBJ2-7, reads DVKVTQSSRYLVKRTGEKVFLECVQDMDHENMFWYRQDPGLGLRLIYFSYDVKMKEKGDIPEGYSVSREKKERFSLILESASTNQTSMYLCASSLYREGPEQYFGPGTRLTVT.

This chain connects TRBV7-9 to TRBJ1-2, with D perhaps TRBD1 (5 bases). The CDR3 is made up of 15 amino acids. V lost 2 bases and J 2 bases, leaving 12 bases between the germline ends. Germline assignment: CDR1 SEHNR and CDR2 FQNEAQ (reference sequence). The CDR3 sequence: CASSLLPGMNYGYTF. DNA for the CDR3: TGTGCCAGCAGCTTATTGCCAGGGATGAACTATGGCTACACCTTC.

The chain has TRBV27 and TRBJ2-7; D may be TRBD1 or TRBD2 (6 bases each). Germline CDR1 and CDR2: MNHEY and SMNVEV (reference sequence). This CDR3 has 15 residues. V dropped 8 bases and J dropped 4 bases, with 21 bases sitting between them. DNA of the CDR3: TGTGCCAGCGCGAACGGAGGGGGGACCTCTTACGAGCAGTACTTC. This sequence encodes CASANGGGTSYEQYF.

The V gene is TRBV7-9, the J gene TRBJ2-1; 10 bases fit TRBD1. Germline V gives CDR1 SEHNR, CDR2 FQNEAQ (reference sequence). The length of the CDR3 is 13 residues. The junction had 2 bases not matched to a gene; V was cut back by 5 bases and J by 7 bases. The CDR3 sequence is CASSVGQGNEQFF. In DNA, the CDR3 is TGTGCCAGCAGCGTGGGACAGGGGAATGAGCAGTTCTTC.

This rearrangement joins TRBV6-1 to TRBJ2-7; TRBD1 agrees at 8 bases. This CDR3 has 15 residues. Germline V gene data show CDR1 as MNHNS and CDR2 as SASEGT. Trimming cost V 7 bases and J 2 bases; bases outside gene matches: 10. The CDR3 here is CASNPRGRGTYEQYF. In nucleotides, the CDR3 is TGTGCCAGCAACCCCAGGGGGCGCGGCACCTACGAGCAGTACTTC.

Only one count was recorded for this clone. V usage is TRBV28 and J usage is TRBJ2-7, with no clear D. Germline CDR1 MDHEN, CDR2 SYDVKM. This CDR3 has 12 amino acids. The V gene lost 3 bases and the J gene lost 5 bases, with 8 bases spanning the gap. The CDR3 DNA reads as TGTGCCAGCAGTTTGGTTGTTAACGAGCAGTACTTC. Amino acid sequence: CASSLVVNEQYF.

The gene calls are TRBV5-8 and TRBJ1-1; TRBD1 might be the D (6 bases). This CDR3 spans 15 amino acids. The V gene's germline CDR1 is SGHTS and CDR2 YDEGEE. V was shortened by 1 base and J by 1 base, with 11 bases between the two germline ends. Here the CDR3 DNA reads TGTGCCAGCAGCTTGTGGGTACAGGGGAACACTGAAGCTTTCTTT. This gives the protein CASSLWVQGNTEAFF.

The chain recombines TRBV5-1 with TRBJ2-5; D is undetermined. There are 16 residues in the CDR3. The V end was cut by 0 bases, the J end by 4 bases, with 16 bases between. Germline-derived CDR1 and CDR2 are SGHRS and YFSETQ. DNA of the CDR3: TGCGCCAGCAGCTTGGCCATCAAGGGCCGAGGAGAGACCCAGTACTTC. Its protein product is CASSLAIKGRGETQYF.